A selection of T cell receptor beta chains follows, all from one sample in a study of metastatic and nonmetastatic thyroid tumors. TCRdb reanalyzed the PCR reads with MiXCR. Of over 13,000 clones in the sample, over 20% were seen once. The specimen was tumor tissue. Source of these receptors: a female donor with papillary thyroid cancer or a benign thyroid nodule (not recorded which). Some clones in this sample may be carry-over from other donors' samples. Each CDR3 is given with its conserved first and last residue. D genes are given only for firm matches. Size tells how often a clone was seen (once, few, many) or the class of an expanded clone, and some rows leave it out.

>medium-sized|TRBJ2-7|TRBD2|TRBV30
TGTGCCTGGAGTGTAAGCGGGACTGCCTACGAGCAGTACTTC
CAWSVSGTAYEQYF
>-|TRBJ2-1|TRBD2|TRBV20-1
TGCAGTGCTACTCTAGCGGGAGGGCCAAGTGAGCAGTTCTTC
CSATLAGGPSEQFF
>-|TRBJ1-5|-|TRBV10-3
TGTGCCATCAGTGAGTCGAATGAGGTTAGTCAGCCCCGGCATTTT
CAISESNEVSQPRHF
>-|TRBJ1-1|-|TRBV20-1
TGCAGTGCTAGAGTATCCCGACGGGTAGCTTTCTTT
CSARVSRRVAFF
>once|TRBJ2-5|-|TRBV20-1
TGCAGTGCTAGAGATAATTCCGGGCGACTAGAGACCCAGTACTTC
CSARDNSGRLETQYF
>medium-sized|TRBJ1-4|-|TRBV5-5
TGTGCCAGCAGCTTCCCTACACGTAATGAAAAACTGTTTTTT
CASSFPTRNEKLFF
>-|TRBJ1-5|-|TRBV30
TGTGCCTGGAGGAATCCTCGTGGGGCGAATCAGCCCCAGCATTTT
CAWRNPRGANQPQHF
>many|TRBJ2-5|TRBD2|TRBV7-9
TGTGCCAGCAGCCCCGGACTAGCTTGGGAGACCCAGTACTTC
CASSPGLAWETQYF
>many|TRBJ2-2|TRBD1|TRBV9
TGTGCCAGCAGCGTCGGGCAGGGGGTGACCGGGGAGCTGTTTTTT
CASSVGQGVTGELFF
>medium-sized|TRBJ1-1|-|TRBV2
TGTGCCAGCCTAACTGGGGGACCTCAGAACACTGAAGCTTTCTTT
CASLTGGPQNTEAFF
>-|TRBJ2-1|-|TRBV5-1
TGCGCCAGCAGCGTTGGACCTGATCATGAGCAGTTCTTC
CASSVGPDHEQFF
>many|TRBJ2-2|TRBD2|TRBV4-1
TGCGCCAGCAGCCAGGGGACTAGCGGGAGTGGCGGGGAGCTGTTTTTT
CASSQGTSGSGGELFF
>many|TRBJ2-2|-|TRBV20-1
TGCAGTGCTAGAGATCACCAGCGTCGGAACACCGGGGAGCTGTTTTTT
CSARDHQRRNTGELFF
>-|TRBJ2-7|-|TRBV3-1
TGTGCCAGCAGCCAACACAGGCCGGGACCCTCGGGGTGGCAGTACTTC
CASSQHRPGPSGWQYF
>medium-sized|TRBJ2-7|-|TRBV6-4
TGTGCCAGCAGTGAGGTCGCACCCAGCTCCTACGAGCAGTACTTC
CASSEVAPSSYEQYF
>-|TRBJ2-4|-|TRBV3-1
TGTGCCAGCAGCCAAGGGGAAATACCAAACATTCAGTACTTC
CASSQGEIPNIQYF
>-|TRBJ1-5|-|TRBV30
TGTGCCTGGGGTCGACAGGTGAACCAGCCCCAGCATTTT
CAWGRQVNQPQHF
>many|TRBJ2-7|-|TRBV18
TGTGCCAGCTCACCATCTAAGTCTATACTCTACGAGCAGTACTTC
CASSPSKSILYEQYF
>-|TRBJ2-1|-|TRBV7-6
TGCGCCAGCAGCCGGGGACACGATTTCTACAATGAGCAGTTCTTC
CASSRGHDFYNEQFF
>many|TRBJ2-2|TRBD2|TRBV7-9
TGTGCCAGCAGAGGACTAGCGGGAATGAACGGGGAGCTGTTTTTT
CASRGLAGMNGELFF
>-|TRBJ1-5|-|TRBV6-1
TGTGCCAGCAGTTCTACAAGCGGGGGGGGACAGCCCCAGCATTTT
CASSSTSGGGQPQHF
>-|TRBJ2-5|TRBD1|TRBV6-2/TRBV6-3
TGTGCCAGCAGTGTTACAGGGGGCTCAGAAGAGACCCAGTACTTC
CASSVTGGSEETQYF
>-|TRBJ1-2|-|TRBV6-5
TGTGCCAGCAGTTTAGGCACAGCAATATTTAGCTATGGCTACACCTTC
CASSLGTAIFSYGYTF
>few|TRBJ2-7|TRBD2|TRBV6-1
TGTGCCAGCACTCGGGTAGCGGGTTTTGGTGAGCAGTACTTC
CASTRVAGFGEQYF
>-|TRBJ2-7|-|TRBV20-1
TGCAGTGCTAGGGGGGCAGAGATCTACGAGCAGTACTTC
CSARGAEIYEQYF
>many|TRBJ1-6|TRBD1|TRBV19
TGTGCCAGTACCCTGACAGGGGCGAGTACCTATAATTCACCCCTCCACTTT
CASTLTGASTYNSPLHF
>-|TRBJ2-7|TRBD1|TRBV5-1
TGCGCCAGCAGCTTGGGGACAGGGATTCGCTACGAGCAGTACTTC
CASSLGTGIRYEQYF
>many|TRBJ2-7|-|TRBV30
TGTGCCTGGAGCAACCCCGAGGACAGCTACTCCTACGAGCAGTACTTC
CAWSNPEDSYSYEQYF
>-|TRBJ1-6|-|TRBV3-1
TGTGCCAGCAGCCAAGAGGCTGGATCACCCCTCCACTTT
CASSQEAGSPLHF
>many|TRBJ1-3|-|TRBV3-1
TGTGCCAGCAGCCCGTTTGGCGAGTACTCTGGAAACACCATATATTTT
CASSPFGEYSGNTIYF
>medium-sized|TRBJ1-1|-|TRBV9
TGTGCCAGCAGCGTAGCGGTTTCAGGTCGAGCTGAAGCTTTCTTT
CASSVAVSGRAEAFF